This T cell receptor beta chain was captured in a study of blood T cell repertoires in COVID-19. Germline CDR1 is MNHEY and CDR2 is SVGAGI. V was shortened by 7 bases and J by 9 bases, with 16 bases between the two germline ends. CDR3 size: 13 residues. Source study methods: Counts of nucleated cells, estimated from reference gene primer amplification, were obtained. TCRdb keeps only in-frame clones here, not all; method: immunoSEQ multiplex PCR. The V and J calls and clone size come from that table; D and trimming were worked out from the DNA. The sample contains under 200,000 clones, 80% to 85% of which appear only once.

Sequenced material: peripheral blood. The TCR comes from a man aged 18 to 29 with active or convalescent COVID-19. The chain recombines TRBV6-5 with TRBJ2-1; D is ambiguous. The CDR3 sequence: CASTYSLLGEQFF. CDR3 nucleotide sequence: TGTGCCAGCACCTACAGCCTACTCGGTGAGCAGTTCTTC.